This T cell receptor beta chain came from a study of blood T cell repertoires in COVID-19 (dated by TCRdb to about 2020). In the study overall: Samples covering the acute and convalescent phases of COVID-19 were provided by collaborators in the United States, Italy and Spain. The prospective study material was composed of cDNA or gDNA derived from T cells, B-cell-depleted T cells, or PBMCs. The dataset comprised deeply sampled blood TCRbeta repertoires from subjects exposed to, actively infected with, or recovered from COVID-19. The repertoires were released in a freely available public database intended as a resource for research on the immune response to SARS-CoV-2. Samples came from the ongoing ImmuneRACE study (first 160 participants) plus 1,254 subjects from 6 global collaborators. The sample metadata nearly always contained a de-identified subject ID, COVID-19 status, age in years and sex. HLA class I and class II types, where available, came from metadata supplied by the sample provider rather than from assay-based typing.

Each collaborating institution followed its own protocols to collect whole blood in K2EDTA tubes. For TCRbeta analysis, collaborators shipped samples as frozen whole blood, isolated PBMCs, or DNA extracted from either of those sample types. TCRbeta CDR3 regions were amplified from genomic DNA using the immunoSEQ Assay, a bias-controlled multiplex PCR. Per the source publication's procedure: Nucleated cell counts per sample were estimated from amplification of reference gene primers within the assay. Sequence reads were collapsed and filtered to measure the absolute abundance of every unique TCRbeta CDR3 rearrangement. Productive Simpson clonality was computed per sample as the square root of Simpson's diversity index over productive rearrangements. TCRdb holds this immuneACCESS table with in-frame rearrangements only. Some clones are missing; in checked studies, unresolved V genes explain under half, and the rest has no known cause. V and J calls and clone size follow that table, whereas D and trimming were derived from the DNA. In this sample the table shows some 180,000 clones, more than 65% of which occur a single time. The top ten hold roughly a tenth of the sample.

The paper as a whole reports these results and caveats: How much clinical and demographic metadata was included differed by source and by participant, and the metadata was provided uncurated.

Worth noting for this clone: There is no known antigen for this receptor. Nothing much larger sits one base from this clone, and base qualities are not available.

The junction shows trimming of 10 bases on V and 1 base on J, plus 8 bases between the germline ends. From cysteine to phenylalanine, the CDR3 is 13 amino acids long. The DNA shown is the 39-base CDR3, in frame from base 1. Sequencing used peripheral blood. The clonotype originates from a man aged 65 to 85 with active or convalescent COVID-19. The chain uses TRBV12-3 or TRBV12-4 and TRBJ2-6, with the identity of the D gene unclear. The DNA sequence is TGTGCCATCTCCCAGTCTGGGGCCAACGTCCTGACTTTC. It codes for CAISQSGANVLTF.